Listed below are T cell receptor beta chains from one sample, sequenced in a study of a mutant IDH1 vaccine in newly diagnosed glioma. These receptors have no known antigen. Repertoires were generated with immunoSEQ multiplex PCR, while TCRdb's copy carries only in-frame clones and drops some. Here the sample spans tens of thousands of clones, over 80% being singletons. Sample: PBMCs, taken from a glioma patient whose treatment included an IDH1 peptide vaccine. These receptors were taken from a woman in her late teens or twenties with glioma. CDR3s leave out the opening cysteine and the closing phenylalanine or tryptophan.

j_call v_call cdr3_aa
TRBJ1-4 TRBV4-2 ASSQQYRGSEEKLF
TRBJ1-2 TRBV5-6 ASSLERTANYGYT
TRBJ2-7 TRBV4-1 ASRRTRDQASYEQY
TRBJ1-3 TRBV28 ASSFQGFSGNTIY
TRBJ1-5 TRBV5-6 ASSLRRVGQPQH
TRBJ1-3 TRBV6-5 ASSRKTGGNTIY
TRBJ2-3 TRBV5-1 ASSSPGGLTDTQY
TRBJ2-5 TRBV6-5 ASSYSRSAWETQY
TRBJ2-7 TRBV30 AWSVQGGYYEQY
TRBJ1-3 TRBV6-6 ASSLGEGSSGNTIY
TRBJ2-1 TRBV19 ASSIQGNEQF
TRBJ1-2 TRBV6-5 ASSYNGGLYT
TRBJ1-2 TRBV13 ASSEGQGGGYT
TRBJ2-2 TRBV30 AWTGTGGRRGTGELF
TRBJ2-7 TRBV4-2 ASSLHLTGTSGTTYEQY
TRBJ1-1 TRBV5-4 ASSLAQGPIEAF
TRBJ2-5 TRBV19 ASSIAVQQETQY
TRBJ2-3 TRBV4-1 ASSQFDGRDTQY
TRBJ2-1 TRBV7-2 ASRIKASGSGNEQF
TRBJ1-2 TRBV28 ASHGGMGYT
TRBJ1-5 TRBV10-3 AISGGQGDNQPQH
TRBJ2-5 TRBV2 ASRELRQGQETQY